Detailed here is one TCR beta chain. The data are from a study of blood T cell repertoires in COVID-19. Original processing methods: For nucleated cells, counts were estimated from reference gene primer amplification. Profiled with immunoSEQ multiplex PCR; TCRdb holds only in-frame clones, not every one. That table is the source of V, J and clone size, and D and trimming were worked out from the DNA. Among just over 95,000 clones listed, 75% to 95% were seen once. The CDR3 loop spans 13 amino acids. Germline assignment: CDR1 SEHNR and CDR2 FQNEAQ (reference sequence). V was shortened by 4 bases and J by 4 bases, with 9 bases between the two germline ends.

The TCR originated in a man aged 45-65 years with acute or convalescent COVID-19. The rearrangement links TRBV7-9 to TRBJ2-3, with D tentatively TRBD1 (6 bases). The material sequenced was peripheral blood. CDR3 region: CASSSRGPDTQYF. DNA for the CDR3: TGTGCCAGCAGCTCCAGGGGCCCAGATACGCAGTATTTT.